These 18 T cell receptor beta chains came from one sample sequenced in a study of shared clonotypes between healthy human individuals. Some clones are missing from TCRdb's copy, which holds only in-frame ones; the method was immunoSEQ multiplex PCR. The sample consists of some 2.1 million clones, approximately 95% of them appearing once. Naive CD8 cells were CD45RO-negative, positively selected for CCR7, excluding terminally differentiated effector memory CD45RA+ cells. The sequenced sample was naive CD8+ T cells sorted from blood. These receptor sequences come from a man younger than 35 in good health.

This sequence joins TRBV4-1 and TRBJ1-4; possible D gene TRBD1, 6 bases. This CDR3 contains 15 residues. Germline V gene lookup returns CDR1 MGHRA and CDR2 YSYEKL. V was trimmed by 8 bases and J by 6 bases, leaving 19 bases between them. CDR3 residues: CASADSRGGHEKLFF. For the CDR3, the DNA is TGCGCCAGCGCCGATTCCAGGGGAGGACATGAAAAACTGTTTTTT.

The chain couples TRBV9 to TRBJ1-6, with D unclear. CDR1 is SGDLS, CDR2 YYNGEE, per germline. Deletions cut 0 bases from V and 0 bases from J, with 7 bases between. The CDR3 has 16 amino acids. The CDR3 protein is CASSVGYSSYNSPLHF. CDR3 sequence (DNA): TGTGCCAGCAGCGTAGGTTACAGCTCCTATAATTCACCCCTCCACTTT.

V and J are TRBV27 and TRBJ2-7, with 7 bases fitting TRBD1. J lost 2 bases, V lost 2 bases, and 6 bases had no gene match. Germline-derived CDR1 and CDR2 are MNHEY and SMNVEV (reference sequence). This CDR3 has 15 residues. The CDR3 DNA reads TGTGCCAGCAGTTTAAGTGGGACAGTCACCTACGAGCAGTACTTC. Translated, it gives CASSLSGTVTYEQYF.

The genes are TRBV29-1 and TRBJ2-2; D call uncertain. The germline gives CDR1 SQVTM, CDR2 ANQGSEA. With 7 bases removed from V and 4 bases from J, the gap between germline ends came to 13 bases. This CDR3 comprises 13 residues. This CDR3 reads CSARPGGTGELFF. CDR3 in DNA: TGCAGCGCCCGGCCGGGCGGCACCGGGGAGCTGTTTTTT.

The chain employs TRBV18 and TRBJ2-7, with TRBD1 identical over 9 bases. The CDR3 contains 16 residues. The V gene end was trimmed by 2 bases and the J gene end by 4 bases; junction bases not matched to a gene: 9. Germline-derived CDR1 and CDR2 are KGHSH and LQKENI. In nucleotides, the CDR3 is TGTGCCAGCTCACCAGCTACAGGGGGCCTTCGGTACGAGCAGTACTTC. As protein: CASSPATGGLRYEQYF.

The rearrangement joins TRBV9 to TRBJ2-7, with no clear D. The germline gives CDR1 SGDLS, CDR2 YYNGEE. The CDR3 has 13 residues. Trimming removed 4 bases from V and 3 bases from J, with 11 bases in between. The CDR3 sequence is CASSPTQGYEQYF. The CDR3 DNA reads TGTGCCAGCAGCCCCACCCAAGGCTACGAGCAGTACTTC.

CDR3 coding DNA: TGTGCCAGCAGCTTAGAGTGGGAGACCCAGTACTTC. It translates to CASSLEWETQYF. V is TRBV11-2 and J is TRBJ2-5; D is undetermined. The CDR3 has 12 amino acids. Germline V lookup: CDR1 SGHAT, CDR2 FQNNGV. Trimming stripped 0 bases from V and 5 bases from J, with 4 bases between. The whole variable domain, filled in from reference TRBV11-2 and TRBJ2-5, reads EAGVAQSPRYKIIEKRQSVAFWCNPISGHATLYWYQQILGQGPKLLIQFQNNGVVDDSQLPKDRFSAERLKGVDSTLKIQPAKLEDSAVYLCASSLEWETQYFGPGTRLLVL.

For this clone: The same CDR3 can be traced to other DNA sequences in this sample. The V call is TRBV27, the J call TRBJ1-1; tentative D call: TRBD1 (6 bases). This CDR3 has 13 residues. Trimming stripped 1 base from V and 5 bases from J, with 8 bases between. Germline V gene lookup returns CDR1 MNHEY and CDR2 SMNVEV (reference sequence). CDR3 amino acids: CASSLYQGTEAFF. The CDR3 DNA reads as TGTGCCAGCAGTTTATACCAGGGGACTGAAGCTTTCTTT.

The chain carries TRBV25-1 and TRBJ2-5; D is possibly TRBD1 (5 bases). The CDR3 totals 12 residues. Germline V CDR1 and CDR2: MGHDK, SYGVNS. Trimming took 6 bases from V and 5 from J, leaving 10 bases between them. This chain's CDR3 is CASSDSRETQYF. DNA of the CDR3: TGTGCCAGCAGCGACAGCAGGGAGACCCAGTACTTC.

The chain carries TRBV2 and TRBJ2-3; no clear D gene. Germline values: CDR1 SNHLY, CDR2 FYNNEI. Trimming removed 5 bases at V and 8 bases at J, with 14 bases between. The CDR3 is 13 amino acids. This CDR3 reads CASSLLTDPTQYF. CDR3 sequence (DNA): TGTGCCAGCAGTTTACTTACAGACCCTACGCAGTATTTT.

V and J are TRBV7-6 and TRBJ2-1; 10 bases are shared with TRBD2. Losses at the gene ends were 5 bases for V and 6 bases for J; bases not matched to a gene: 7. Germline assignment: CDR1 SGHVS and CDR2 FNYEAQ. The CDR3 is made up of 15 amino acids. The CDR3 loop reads CASSARLAGRNEQFF. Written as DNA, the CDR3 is TGTGCCAGCAGCGCCCGACTAGCGGGTCGCAATGAGCAGTTCTTC.

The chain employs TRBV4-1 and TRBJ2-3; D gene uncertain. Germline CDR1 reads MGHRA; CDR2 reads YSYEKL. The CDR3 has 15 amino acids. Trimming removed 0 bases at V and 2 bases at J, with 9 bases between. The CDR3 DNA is TGCGCCAGCAGCCAAGAAGAGCAGTTCACAGATACGCAGTATTTT. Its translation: CASSQEEQFTDTQYF.

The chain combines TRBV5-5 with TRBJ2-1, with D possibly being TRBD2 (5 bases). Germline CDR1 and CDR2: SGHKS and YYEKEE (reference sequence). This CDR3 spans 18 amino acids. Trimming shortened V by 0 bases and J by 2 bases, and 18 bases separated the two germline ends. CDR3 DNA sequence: TGTGCCAGCAGCTTGGATGGCGGCCGGGGAACTACCTACAATGAGCAGTTCTTC. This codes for CASSLDGGRGTTYNEQFF.

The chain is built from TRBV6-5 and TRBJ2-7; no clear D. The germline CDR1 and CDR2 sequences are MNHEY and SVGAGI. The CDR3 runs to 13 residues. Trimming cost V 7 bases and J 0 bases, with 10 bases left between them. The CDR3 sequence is CASKLTVSYEQYF. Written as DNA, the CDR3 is TGTGCCAGCAAGCTGACGGTCTCCTACGAGCAGTACTTC.

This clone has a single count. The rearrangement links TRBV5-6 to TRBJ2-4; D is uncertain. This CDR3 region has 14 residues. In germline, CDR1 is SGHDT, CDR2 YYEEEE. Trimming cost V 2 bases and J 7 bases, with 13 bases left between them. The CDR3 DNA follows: TGTGCCAGCAGCTTCTACCGGGCGCTTAACATTCAGTACTTC. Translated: CASSFYRALNIQYF.

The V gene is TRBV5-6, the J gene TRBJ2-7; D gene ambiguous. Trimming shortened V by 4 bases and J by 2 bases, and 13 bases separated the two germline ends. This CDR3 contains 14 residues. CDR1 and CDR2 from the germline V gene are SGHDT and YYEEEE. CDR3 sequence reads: CASSPATGPYEQYF. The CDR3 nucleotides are TGTGCCAGCAGCCCCGCGACCGGACCCTACGAGCAGTACTTC. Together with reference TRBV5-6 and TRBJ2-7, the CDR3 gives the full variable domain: DAGVTQSPTHLIKTRGQQVTLRCSPKSGHDTVSWYQQALGQGPQFIFQYYEEEERQRGNFPDRFSGHQFPNYSSELNVNALLLGDSALYLCASSPATGPYEQYFGPGTRLTVT.

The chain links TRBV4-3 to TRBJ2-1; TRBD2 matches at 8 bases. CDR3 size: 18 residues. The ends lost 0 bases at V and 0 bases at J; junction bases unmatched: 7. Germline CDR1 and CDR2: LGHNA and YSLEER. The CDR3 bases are TGCGCCAGCAGCCAAGAGCCCTTAGCGGGGAGCTCCTACAATGAGCAGTTCTTC. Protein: CASSQEPLAGSSYNEQFF.

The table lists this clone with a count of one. The CDR3 nucleotides read TGTGCCAGCAGCTTAGTGACCCCCCTGGCGGGCTACACCTTC. This encodes CASSLVTPLAGYTF. The rearrangement links TRBV7-2 to TRBJ1-2, with unresolved D. The CDR3 totals 14 residues. Trimming shortened V by 1 base and J by 8 bases, and 14 bases separated the two germline ends. The germline V gene encodes CDR1 SGHTA and CDR2 FQGNSA. Supplemented by reference TRBV7-2 and TRBJ1-2, the full variable domain reads GAGVSQSPSNKVTEKGKDVELRCDPISGHTALYWYRQSLGQGLEFLIYFQGNSAPDKSGLPSDRFSAERTGGSVSTLTIQRTQQEDSAVYLCASSLVTPLAGYTFGSGTRLTVV.